The entry below gives a single TCR beta chain sequence along with its context. The antigen remains unidentified. One end of the junction varies from germline; a read error may be responsible. Amplification of TCR beta CDR3 regions used RNA as the template. The TCR CDR3 first-round RT-PCR relied on the HTBI primer set. TCRdb re-called the multiplex PCR reads through MiXCR, storing one row per CDR3 protein. The sample holds a few hundred thousand distinct CDR3 sequences, about 15% seen once. The patients, who ranged from 18 to 65 in age, presented with newly diagnosed hyperthyroidism lasting under 2 months. The source of the sample is a study of T cells in Graves' hyperthyroidism and ophthalmopathy. Overall study results and limits: Ophthalmopathy was distinguished from stable hyperthyroidism by 13 V-J signatures. Most expanded thyroid clonotypes above 0.001 also appeared in blood.

CDR1 WSHSY and CDR2 SAAADI come from the germline V gene. This CDR3 contains 13 residues. The chain links TRBV10-2 to TRBJ2-7, with D possibly TRBD2 on 6 matching bases. The sequenced sample consisted of blood. The sequence was collected from a woman under 40 with Graves' hyperthyroidism. The CDR3 DNA follows: TGCGCCAGCGGTGACCTAGCGCCCCACGAGCAGTACTTC. This sequence encodes CASGDLAPHEQYF.